This T cell receptor beta chain was observed in a study of shared clonotypes between healthy human individuals. The germline V gene encodes CDR1 SGHRS and CDR2 YFSETQ. There are 11 residues in the CDR3. The V end lost 0 bases, the J end lost 7 bases, and 2 bases lay between the germline ends. The assay was immunoSEQ multiplex PCR, and TCRdb's table has in-frame clones only and misses some. The repertoire holds approximately 980,000 clones, with 76% as singletons. Sequencing input: memory CD4+ T cells sorted from blood. Sample subset: CD45RA-negative fraction. The gene calls are TRBV5-1 and TRBJ2-1; D is uncertain. The sequence came from a man younger than 30 in good health. The CDR3 spells CASSLENEQFF. The CDR3 region has the DNA TGCGCCAGCAGCTTGGAAAATGAGCAGTTCTTC.